This TCR beta chain was sequenced during a study of shared clonotypes between healthy human individuals. The length of the CDR3 is 15 residues. Germline assignment: CDR1 MGHDK and CDR2 SYGVNS. Trimming left V 8 bases short and J 0 bases short, with 16 bases between. Generated by immunoSEQ multiplex PCR, the TCRdb table keeps only in-frame clones and is missing some. Altogether about 2.2 million clones are present, 90% to 95% being singletons, with the ten largest covering about 1.7%. Naive CD8 cells were CD45RO-negative, positively selected for CCR7, excluding terminally differentiated effector memory CD45RA+ cells.

The receptor's source is a man between 18 and 29 years old in good health. Some clones in this sample may be carry-over from other donors' samples. The chain carries TRBV25-1 and TRBJ2-5, with D perhaps matching TRBD1 or TRBD2 (5 bases each). The sample was naive CD8+ T cells from PBMCs. Here the CDR3 reads CASVGTRTDQETQYF. As DNA, the CDR3 is TGTGCCAGCGTTGGGACCCGGACGGACCAAGAGACCCAGTACTTC. Supplemented by reference TRBV25-1 and TRBJ2-5, the full variable domain reads EADIYQTPRYLVIGTGKKITLECSQTMGHDKMYWYQQDPGMELHLIHYSYGVNSTEKGDLSSESTVSRIRTEHFPLTLESARPSHTSQYLCASVGTRTDQETQYFGPGTRLLVL.